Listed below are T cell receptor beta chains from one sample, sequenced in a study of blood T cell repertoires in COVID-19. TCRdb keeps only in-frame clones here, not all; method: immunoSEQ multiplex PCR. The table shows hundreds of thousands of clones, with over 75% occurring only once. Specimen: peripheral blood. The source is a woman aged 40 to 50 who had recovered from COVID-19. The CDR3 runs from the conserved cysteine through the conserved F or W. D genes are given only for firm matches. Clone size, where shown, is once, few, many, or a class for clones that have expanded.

TGTGCCAGCAGCTTAGGGGCCAACTATGGCTACACCTTC	CASSLGANYGYTF	-	-	TRBJ1-2	TRBV7-2
TGTGCCAGCAGTTTTTTGACAGGGGGCTCCTACGAGCAGTACTTC	CASSFLTGGSYEQYF	-	TRBD1	TRBJ2-7	TRBV28
TGTGCCATCAGGCGGGAGAGCCTTCCGAACACCGGGGAGCTGTTTTTT	CAIRRESLPNTGELFF	-	TRBD2	TRBJ2-2	TRBV10-3
TGCAGCGTTGAATCCGACAGGGGCACCTACGAGCAGTACTTC	CSVESDRGTYEQYF	-	TRBD1	TRBJ2-7	TRBV29-1
TGTGCCAGCAGCGTTAGTAGTTCCCACGAGCAGTACTTC	CASSVSSSHEQYF	-	-	TRBJ2-7	TRBV9
TGTGCCAGCAGCTCAAACCGGGAGCAGTTCTTC	CASSSNREQFF	once	-	TRBJ2-1	TRBV7-8
TGCGCCAGCAGCCAGGAGAACACAGATACGCAGTATTTT	CASSQENTDTQYF	-	-	TRBJ2-3	TRBV4-3
TGTGCCAGCAGCTTGTACAGGCTCAATGAAAAACTGTTTTTT	CASSLYRLNEKLFF	-	-	TRBJ1-4	TRBV5-6
TGTGCCAGCAGCTTACATCATGGGGCAGGGGGCTCCTACGAGCAGTACTTC	CASSLHHGAGGSYEQYF	-	TRBD1	TRBJ2-7	TRBV7-2
TGTGCCAGCAGTTACACCGGGACAGACTGGAACACTGAAGCTTTCTTT	CASSYTGTDWNTEAFF	-	TRBD1	TRBJ1-1	TRBV6-2/TRBV6-3
TGTGCTAGTGGTTTATCGGGGGGCGCAGCTGAAGCTTTCTTT	CASGLSGGAAEAFF	-	-	TRBJ1-1	TRBV12-5
TGTGCCAGCTCACCCAGGGGACCTAATGAAAAACTGTTTTTT	CASSPRGPNEKLFF	-	-	TRBJ1-4	TRBV18
TGTGCCAGCAGCCAAGATCTAGGACCCCTCGGGGGCAATGAGCAGTTCTTC	CASSQDLGPLGGNEQFF	-	-	TRBJ2-1	TRBV14
TGTGCCAGCAGTTGGCAGGGAGGGAGGTACGAGCAGTACTTC	CASSWQGGRYEQYF	-	TRBD2	TRBJ2-7	TRBV6-5
TGTGCCAGCCGAGACAGGGGGCTTCAGCCCCAGCATTTT	CASRDRGLQPQHF	-	TRBD1	TRBJ1-5	TRBV19
TGTGCCTGGAGTAAAGGGGGGGGCCCGCCCCCGTATTTT	CAWSKGGGPPPYF	-	-	TRBJ2-3	TRBV30
TGTGCCAGCAGCTTTTCGGACAGGGACTACGAGCAGTACTTC	CASSFSDRDYEQYF	-	TRBD1	TRBJ2-7	TRBV7-8
TGTGCCAGTAGTATCGACAGGGCCACCGGGGAGCTGTTTTTT	CASSIDRATGELFF	few	TRBD1	TRBJ2-2	TRBV19
TGTGCCAGCAGCTTGGACAGGGGAAACTATCATACGCAGTATTTT	CASSLDRGNYHTQYF	once	TRBD1	TRBJ2-3	TRBV5-4
TGTGCCAGCAGCTTACTAGAGGCCAGCCTACCGAGAGAGACCCAGTACTTC	CASSLLEASLPRETQYF	-	-	TRBJ2-5	TRBV11-2
TGTGCCAGCAGACACCAGGGCAGCACAGATACGCAGTATTTT	CASRHQGSTDTQYF	-	-	TRBJ2-3	TRBV6-5
TGTGCCAGCAGCACCCCGGGACAGGTCTCCTACGAGCAGTACTTC	CASSTPGQVSYEQYF	-	TRBD1	TRBJ2-7	TRBV7-9
TGTGCCAGCAGTGATTGGGCTAGCAATCAGCCCCAGCATTTT	CASSDWASNQPQHF	-	-	TRBJ1-5	TRBV6-1
TGTGCCAGCAGAGGGAACCAGGGGATTTATTCACCCCTCCACTTT	CASRGNQGIYSPLHF	-	-	TRBJ1-6	TRBV28
TGTGCCAGCAGCTCCCCCCACCGACAGGGGCCCTATGGCTACACCTTC	CASSSPHRQGPYGYTF	-	TRBD1	TRBJ1-2	TRBV7-9
TGCAGCGTTGACCTTAACTATGGCTACACCTTC	CSVDLNYGYTF	-	-	TRBJ1-2	TRBV29-1
TGTGCCAGCAGCTTATTAGGGCGGGTGGAAGCTTTCTTT	CASSLLGRVEAFF	-	-	TRBJ1-1	TRBV5-5
TGTGCCAGCTGGACAGGGTTGAACACTGAAGCTTTCTTT	CASWTGLNTEAFF	-	TRBD1	TRBJ1-1	TRBV19
TGTGCCAGCAGCCTACGGACTAGCGGTCGTTACCAAGAGACCCAGTACTTC	CASSLRTSGRYQETQYF	-	TRBD2	TRBJ2-5	TRBV7-2
TGCGCCAGCAGCGCCCGGGCAGGGGACTACAATGAGCAGTTCTTC	CASSARAGDYNEQFF	-	-	TRBJ2-1	TRBV4-1
TGTGCCAGCAGCCCCGGGGGGGCGGCGGAGACCCAGTACTTC	CASSPGGAAETQYF	-	TRBD2	TRBJ2-5	TRBV7-3
TGTGCCAGCAGCTTGGCCGGTAGCGGGAGATCTCAAGAGACCCAGTACTTC	CASSLAGSGRSQETQYF	-	TRBD2	TRBJ2-5	TRBV5-4
TGTGCCAGTAGTATAGATTCTCCAGGCGGGTCGAACAATGAGCAGTTCTTC	CASSIDSPGGSNNEQFF	-	-	TRBJ2-1	TRBV19
TGTGCCAGCAGGCCGGGCGGGTCTGGCACCGGGGAGCTGTTTTTT	CASRPGGSGTGELFF	-	-	TRBJ2-2	TRBV6-5
TGTGCCGGCACTAGCGGGGGGAACCAAGAGACCCAGTACTTC	CAGTSGGNQETQYF	once	TRBD2	TRBJ2-5	TRBV18
TGTGCCAGCAGCCCACTGACCGGGAGGTACAATGAGCAGTTCTTC	CASSPLTGRYNEQFF	-	TRBD2	TRBJ2-1	TRBV7-9
TGTGCCAGCAGCTTAGTGGTTGCAGGAGATACGCAGTATTTT	CASSLVVAGDTQYF	-	-	TRBJ2-3	TRBV7-2
TGTGCCAGCAGCTTAGCCCCGGGGGAGGACACTGAAGCTTTCTTT	CASSLAPGEDTEAFF	few	-	TRBJ1-1	TRBV7-3
TGTGCCAGCAGTCCATATCCTGCAGCTAACTATGGCTACACCTTC	CASSPYPAANYGYTF	few	-	TRBJ1-2	TRBV27
TGTGCCAGCAGTTTCCAGACAGGGGGTCCCTCCTACGAGCAGTACTTC	CASSFQTGGPSYEQYF	-	TRBD1	TRBJ2-7	TRBV27
TGCGCCAGCAGCCAAGATGGGACAGGGGCTGAAAAACTGTTTTTT	CASSQDGTGAEKLFF	-	TRBD1	TRBJ1-4	TRBV4-3
TGTGCCAGCAGTCCACTTCGGGGGGGAATCAATGAGCAGTTCTTC	CASSPLRGGINEQFF	-	TRBD2	TRBJ2-1	TRBV6-2/TRBV6-3
TGCGCCAGCAGCTTGTTGGCGGGACAGGGATACAATGAGCAGTTCTTC	CASSLLAGQGYNEQFF	once	TRBD1	TRBJ2-1	TRBV5-1
TGCGCCAGCTCATGGGACAGATCCTACGAGCAGTACTTC	CASSWDRSYEQYF	few	TRBD1	TRBJ2-7	TRBV10-2
TGTGCCAGCAGCAAGGGGCCCATTGAAAAACTGTTTTTT	CASSKGPIEKLFF	-	-	TRBJ1-4	TRBV7-9
TGTGCCAGCAGCTTGGGACTAGCGTTCGATGAGCAGTTCTTC	CASSLGLAFDEQFF	-	TRBD2	TRBJ2-1	TRBV5-4
TGTGCCAGCCAGATTCTTTTGAACACTGAAGCTTTCTTT	CASQILLNTEAFF	-	-	TRBJ1-1	TRBV11-2
TGTGCCAGTAGTATAGAGGACGGGGTTCAGCCCCAGCATTTT	CASSIEDGVQPQHF	-	-	TRBJ1-5	TRBV19
TGTGCCAGCAGTTACGGGGCAGGATGGGACTACGAGCAGTACTTC	CASSYGAGWDYEQYF	-	-	TRBJ2-7	TRBV6-6
TGTGCCAGCAGCAGGGAGAAGCGCCCCTCCTACAATGAGCAGTTCTTC	CASSREKRPSYNEQFF	-	-	TRBJ2-1	TRBV9
TGCGCCAGCAGTGAATTTTTAGCGGGAGCACTTTACGAGCAGTACTTC	CASSEFLAGALYEQYF	-	TRBD2	TRBJ2-7	TRBV10-1
TGTGCCAGCAGTCCGTGGGAGTGGGAGACCCAGTACTTC	CASSPWEWETQYF	once	-	TRBJ2-5	TRBV6-2/TRBV6-3
TGTGCCAGCAGCAGGGACAGGGGAATTGGCGAGCAGTACTTC	CASSRDRGIGEQYF	-	TRBD1	TRBJ2-7	TRBV7-9
TGTGCCAGCAGCGTAACCGCTACGTACGGGGGCTCTGGAAACACCATATATTTT	CASSVTATYGGSGNTIYF	-	-	TRBJ1-3	TRBV9